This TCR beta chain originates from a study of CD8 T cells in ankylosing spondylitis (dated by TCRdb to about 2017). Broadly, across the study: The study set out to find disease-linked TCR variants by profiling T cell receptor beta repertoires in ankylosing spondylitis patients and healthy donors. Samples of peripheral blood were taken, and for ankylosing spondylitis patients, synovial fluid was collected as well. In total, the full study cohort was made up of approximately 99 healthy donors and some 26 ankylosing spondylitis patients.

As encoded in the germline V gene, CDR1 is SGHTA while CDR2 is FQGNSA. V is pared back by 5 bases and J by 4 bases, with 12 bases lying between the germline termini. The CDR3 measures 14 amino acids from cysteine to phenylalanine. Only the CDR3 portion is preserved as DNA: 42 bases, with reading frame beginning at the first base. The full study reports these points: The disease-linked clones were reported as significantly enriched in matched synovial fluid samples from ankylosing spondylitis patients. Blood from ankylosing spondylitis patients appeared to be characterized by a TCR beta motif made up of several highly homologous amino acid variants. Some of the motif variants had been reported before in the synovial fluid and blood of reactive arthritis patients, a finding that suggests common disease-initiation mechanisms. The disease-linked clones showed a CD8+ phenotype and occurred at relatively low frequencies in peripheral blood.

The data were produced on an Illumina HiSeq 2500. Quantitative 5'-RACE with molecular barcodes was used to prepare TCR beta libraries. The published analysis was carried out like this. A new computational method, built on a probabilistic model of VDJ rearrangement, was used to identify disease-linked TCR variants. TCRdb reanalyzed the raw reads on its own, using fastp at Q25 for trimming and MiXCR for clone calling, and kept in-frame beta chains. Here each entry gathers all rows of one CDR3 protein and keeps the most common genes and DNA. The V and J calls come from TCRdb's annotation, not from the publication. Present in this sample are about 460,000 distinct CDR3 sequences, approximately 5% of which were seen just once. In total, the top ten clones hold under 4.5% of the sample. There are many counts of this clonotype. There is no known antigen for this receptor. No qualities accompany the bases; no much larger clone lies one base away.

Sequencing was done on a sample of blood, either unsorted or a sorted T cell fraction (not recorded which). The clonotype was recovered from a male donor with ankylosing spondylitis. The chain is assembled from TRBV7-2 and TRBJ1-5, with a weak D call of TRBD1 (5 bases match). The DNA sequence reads TGTGCCAGCAGCCAGGGACCTGCGAATCAGCCCCAGCATTTT. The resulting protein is CASSQGPANQPQHF. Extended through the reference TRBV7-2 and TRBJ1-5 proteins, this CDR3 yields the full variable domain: GAGVSQSPSNKVTEKGKDVELRCDPISGHTALYWYRQSLGQGLEFLIYFQGNSAPDKSGLPSDRFSAERTGGSVSTLTIQRTQQEDSAVYLCASSQGPANQPQHFGDGTRLSIL.